This T cell receptor beta chain comes out of a study of blood T cell repertoires in COVID-19. The V end lost 4 bases, the J end lost 3 bases, and 11 bases lay between the germline ends. Germline lookup yields CDR1 SGHDT and CDR2 YYEEEE. The CDR3 is 14 residues long. Measured with immunoSEQ multiplex PCR; TCRdb has only the in-frame clones, and not every one. The sample has more than 150,000 clones; more than 75% are singletons. This receptor was taken from a young woman who had recovered from COVID-19. Sequencing was performed on peripheral blood. The V call is TRBV5-6, the J call TRBJ1-5; maybe TRBD1 (5 bases). CDR3 sequence: CASSATGANQPQHF. The CDR3 region has the DNA TGTGCCAGCAGCGCTACAGGAGCCAATCAGCCCCAGCATTTT.